What follows describes a single TCR beta chain. Data came from immunoSEQ multiplex PCR; TCRdb stores just in-frame clones and leaves some out. This table has approximately 76,000 clones, roughly nine tenths appearing once. These data belong to a study of technical replicates of blood from four donors. The CDR3 sequence is 14 residues long. Deletions cut 2 bases from V and 0 bases from J, with 8 bases between. The germline gives CDR1 SGHTS, CDR2 YDEGEE. This TCR derives from a human donor in good health. The chain has TRBV5-8 and TRBJ1-2; D gene uncertain. Sequencing was done on a sample of T cells isolated from PBMCs. The CDR3 loop is CASSFEDSNYGYTF. The CDR3 DNA reads as TGTGCCAGCAGCTTCGAAGACTCTAACTATGGCTACACCTTC.